Listed here are 26 T cell receptor beta chains from one sample, sequenced in a study of response to subunit inactivated influenza vaccine. Using its own MiXCR run on the RT-PCR reads, TCRdb lists one record per CDR3 protein. This table has almost 600,000 distinct CDR3 sequences, around 15% appearing once. Here the sequenced sample was PBMCs from blood, taken 12 days after vaccination. These receptors were taken from a man between 50 and 59 years old who received an inactivated influenza vaccine.

V gene TRBV4-1 combines with J gene TRBJ2-2; 12 bases line up with TRBD2. Looked up from germline, CDR1 is MGHRA and CDR2 is YSYEKL. J lost 3 bases, V lost 3 bases, and 5 bases had no gene match. The CDR3 is 17 residues long. Written as DNA, the CDR3 is TGCGCCAGCAGCCATCTGACTAGCGGGGGTTACACCGGGGAGCTGTTTTTT. Translation gives CASSHLTSGGYTGELFF.

This chain uses TRBV7-8 with TRBJ2-7; D is possibly TRBD2 (5 bases). V was clipped by 1 base and J by 3 bases, with 16 bases between them. CDR3 length equals 16 residues. The germline gives CDR1 SGHVS, CDR2 FQNEAQ. CDR3 sequence: CASSLGIRVRDYEQYF. DNA for the CDR3: TGTGCCAGCAGCTTAGGAATTAGGGTTCGGGACTACGAGCAGTACTTC.

This clonotype was observed many times. This chain uses TRBV29-1 with TRBJ2-1, with 14 bases matching TRBD2. Germline V gene sequence: CDR1 SQVTM, CDR2 ANQGSEA. CDR3 size: 16 residues. The V and J ends lost 6 bases and 4 bases, in that order; junction bases with no gene match: 8. Here the CDR3 DNA reads TGCAGCGTCAACGGACTAGCGGGGGGATCATACAATGAGCAGTTCTTC. Translated, it gives CSVNGLAGGSYNEQFF.

This clonotype was found a few times. The genes are TRBV6-1 and TRBJ1-2; 8 nucleotides line up with TRBD1. Germline CDR1 is MNHNS and CDR2 is SASEGT. The length of the CDR3 is 13 residues. After removal of 4 bases from V and 7 bases from J, the junction contained 5 bases not matched to a gene. Here the CDR3 reads CASSGTGYSGYTF. The CDR3 coding sequence is TGTGCCAGCAGTGGGACAGGGTATTCTGGCTACACCTTC.

The chain uses TRBV7-2 and TRBJ2-3; 11 bases agree with TRBD2. This CDR3 is 15 amino acids long. Germline trimming cut 8 bases from V and 2 bases from J; bases unmatched to any gene: 6. CDR1 SGHTA and CDR2 FQGNSA come from the germline V gene. CDR3 residues: CASEISGGATDTQYF. The CDR3 region has the DNA TGTGCCAGCGAAATTAGCGGGGGGGCCACAGATACGCAGTATTTT.

J is TRBJ2-5 and V is TRBV20-1; weak D call: TRBD2 (6 bases). The CDR3 covers 12 residues. With 3 bases removed from V and 1 base from J, the gap between germline ends came to 6 bases. Germline CDR1 is DFQATT and CDR2 is SNEGSKA (reference sequence). The chain's CDR3 is CSASSGQETQYF. CDR3 DNA sequence: TGCAGTGCTAGTAGCGGCCAAGAGACCCAGTACTTC.

This chain connects TRBV9 to TRBJ2-3, with D possibly being TRBD1 or TRBD2 (7 bases each). CDR1 and CDR2 (germline): SGDLS, YYNGEE. Trimming shortened V by 7 bases and J by 4 bases, and 19 bases separated the two germline ends. CDR3 length: 15 amino acids. The CDR3 is CASSQGGFGADTQYF. The CDR3 DNA reads TGTGCCAGCTCCCAGGGGGGGTTTGGCGCAGATACGCAGTATTTT.

The chain combines TRBV12-3 or TRBV12-4 with TRBJ2-5; maybe TRBD2 (6 bases). This CDR3 region has 15 residues. The V end was cut by 5 bases, the J end by 3 bases, with 16 bases between. CDR3 loop: CASSPLMGGEETQYF. The CDR3 DNA reads TGTGCCAGCAGTCCGCTCATGGGGGGAGAAGAGACCCAGTACTTC.

The J gene is TRBJ1-2, the V gene TRBV6-5; D ambiguous. The CDR3 is 13 amino acids. V dropped 1 base and J dropped 6 bases, with 9 bases sitting between them. The germline CDR1 and CDR2 sequences are MNHEY and SVGAGI. CDR3 sequence reads: CASSYYPPDGYTF. CDR3 in DNA: TGTGCCAGCAGTTACTACCCCCCGGATGGCTACACCTTC.

This rearrangement joins TRBV27 to TRBJ2-1; 9 nucleotides align to TRBD2. The CDR3 totals 16 residues. CDR1 MNHEY and CDR2 SMNVEV come from the germline V gene (reference sequence). V lost 3 bases, J lost 1 base, and 4 bases stayed unmatched. CDR3 DNA sequence: TGTGCCAGCAGTTTCGGCGGGGGGGTTTCCTACAATGAGCAGTTCTTC. Amino acids: CASSFGGGVSYNEQFF.

This clonotype has just a few counts. The chain combines TRBV5-6 with TRBJ2-5; no clear D gene. With 4 bases removed from V and 5 bases from J, the gap between germline ends came to 12 bases. This CDR3 is 13 amino acids long. The germline V gene has CDR1 SGHDT and CDR2 YYEEEE. This CDR3 reads CASSLLVRETQYF. CDR3 DNA sequence: TGTGCCAGCAGCCTTCTCGTTCGGGAGACCCAGTACTTC.

The rearrangement links TRBV4-2 to TRBJ1-1; 8 nucleotides agree with TRBD1. J was trimmed by 5 bases and V by 1 base; bases with no gene match: 9. CDR1 is LGHNA and CDR2 is YNFKEQ in the germline V gene. The CDR3 is 16 residues long. Here the CDR3 DNA reads TGTGCCAGCAGCCAAGTCGGGACAGGCGGAGGTACTGAAGCTTTCTTT. This encodes CASSQVGTGGGTEAFF.

In this sample, this clonotype turned up a few times. This chain joins TRBV9 and TRBJ2-5; perhaps TRBD1 as D (6 bases). The germline gives CDR1 SGDLS, CDR2 YYNGEE. The length of the CDR3 is 13 residues. V lost 3 bases and J 2 bases, leaving 8 bases between the germline ends. The CDR3 DNA reads TGTGCCAGCAGCGAGGACAGTCAAGAGACCCAGTACTTC. This sequence encodes CASSEDSQETQYF. The entire variable domain, with the rest obtained from reference TRBV9 and TRBJ2-5, is as follows: DSGVTQTPKHLITATGQRVTLRCSPRSGDLSVYWYQQSLDQGLQFLIQYYNGEERAKGNILERFSAQQFPDLHSELNLSSLELGDSALYFCASSEDSQETQYFGPGTRLLVL.

The chain combines TRBV5-1 with TRBJ1-1; 7 positions agree with TRBD1. There are 15 residues in the CDR3. CDR1 is SGHRS, CDR2 YFSETQ, per germline. The junction had 7 bases not matched to a gene; V was cut back by 2 bases and J by 3 bases. This CDR3 is CASSFDRAGDTEAFF. DNA of the CDR3: TGCGCCAGCAGCTTTGACAGGGCGGGAGACACTGAAGCTTTCTTT. The full variable domain, its missing parts supplied by reference TRBV5-1 and TRBJ1-1, is KAGVTQTPRYLIKTRGQQVTLSCSPISGHRSVSWYQQTPGQGLQFLFEYFSETQRNKGNFPGRFSGRQFSNSRSEMNVSTLELGDSALYLCASSFDRAGDTEAFFGQGTRLTVV.

This clonotype was counted only a few times. The CDR3 loop reads CASSLSRGSPANIQYF. CDR3 DNA sequence: TGTGCCAGCAGTTTATCCAGGGGTTCCCCAGCAAACATTCAGTACTTC. This chain links TRBV27 with TRBJ2-4, with D tentatively TRBD1 (6 bases). V was shortened by 0 bases and J by 6 bases, with 15 bases between the two germline ends. This CDR3 contains 16 residues. Germline lookup yields CDR1 MNHEY and CDR2 SMNVEV (reference sequence).

The chain links TRBV14 to TRBJ2-1, with 9 bases identical to TRBD1. The CDR3 extends over 16 amino acids. In germline, CDR1 is SGHDN, CDR2 FVKESK. Trimming removed 1 base from V and 2 bases from J; junction bases left unmatched: 3. Here the CDR3 reads CASSQGGQGTYNEQFF. The CDR3 DNA reads as TGTGCCAGCAGCCAAGGGGGACAGGGCACCTACAATGAGCAGTTCTTC.

This clonotype was seen a few times. V gene TRBV11-2 combines with J gene TRBJ2-3, with 13 bases lining up with TRBD2. Germline V gene lookup returns CDR1 SGHAT and CDR2 FQNNGV. With V trimmed by 3 bases and J by 1 base, 10 bases remained unmatched. CDR3 length: 19 amino acids. This CDR3 is CASSFRTSGSGARTDTQYF. CDR3 bases: TGTGCCAGCAGCTTCCGGACTAGCGGGAGTGGAGCGCGCACAGATACGCAGTATTTT.

This clonotype was picked up a small number of times. The chain carries TRBV9 and TRBJ2-5; TRBD2 agrees at 7 bases. V lost 7 bases and J lost 3; bases outside the gene matches: 9. The CDR3 is made up of 14 amino acids. Germline CDR1 SGDLS, CDR2 YYNGEE. CDR3 sequence (DNA): TGTGCCAGCTCTGTGAGCGGGGACGAAGAGACCCAGTACTTC. This encodes CASSVSGDEETQYF.

The CDR3 spells CASSVESGTYNEQFF. CDR3 DNA sequence: TGTGCCAGCAGCGTAGAAAGCGGGACGTACAATGAGCAGTTCTTC. This chain joins TRBV9 and TRBJ2-1, with 7 bases aligning to TRBD2. This CDR3 has 15 residues. From germline, CDR1 is SGDLS and CDR2 YYNGEE. Germline trimming cut 0 bases from V and 4 bases from J; bases unmatched to any gene: 4.

The V call is TRBV27, the J call TRBJ2-7; D gene unclear. Deletions cut 5 bases from V and 4 bases from J, with 12 bases between. This CDR3 is 13 amino acids long. Germline-derived CDR1 and CDR2 are MNHEY and SMNVEV (reference sequence). The CDR3 DNA reads as TGTGCCAGCAGTCCCCACCGGAAGTACGAGCAGTACTTC. Its translation is CASSPHRKYEQYF.

This clonotype was seen only a few times. The chain joins TRBV20-1 to TRBJ2-1; D not certain. V lost 6 bases, J lost 9 bases, and 9 bases lay in between. In germline, CDR1 is DFQATT, CDR2 SNEGSKA (reference sequence). There are 10 residues in the CDR3. In nucleotides, the CDR3 is TGCAGTGCCACCGCTAGTGAGCAGTTCTTC. Its translation is CSATASEQFF.

This chain links TRBV6-2 or TRBV6-3 with TRBJ2-1; TRBD2 matches at 7 bases. The germline V gene encodes CDR1 MNHEY and CDR2 SVGEGT. The junction had 9 bases not matched to a gene; V was cut back by 0 bases and J by 4 bases. This CDR3 is built from 17 residues. The CDR3 DNA reads as TGTGCCAGCAGTTACTCGATCCGGGACTACCTTTACAATGAGCAGTTCTTC. It specifies CASSYSIRDYLYNEQFF.

Ten or more counts support this clonotype. This rearrangement joins TRBV4-1 to TRBJ1-2, with D uncertain. The CDR3 consists of 12 residues. Between the trimmed V and J ends, which lost 7 bases and 6 bases, there was a span of 12 bases. From germline, CDR1 is MGHRA and CDR2 YSYEKL. The CDR3 DNA reads as TGCGCCAGCAAGAGTCTCGGAGATGGCTACACCTTC. It encodes CASKSLGDGYTF.

The V and J genes are TRBV12-3 or TRBV12-4 and TRBJ2-7; 7 bases are shared with TRBD2. The CDR3 sequence is 16 residues long. Trimming at V came to 2 bases and at J to 3 bases, leaving 10 bases not matched to a gene. For the CDR3, the DNA is TGTGCCAGCAGTTTAAGGTTGTCTAGCGGCCACTACGAGCAGTACTTC. Its translation: CASSLRLSSGHYEQYF.

This chain uses TRBV5-1 with TRBJ1-1, with 7 bases aligning to TRBD1. CDR1 SGHRS and CDR2 YFSETQ come from the germline V gene. This CDR3 is built from 14 residues. J gave up 0 bases and V 3 bases, and 2 bases lay outside the gene matches. Here the CDR3 reads CASSSTGVNTEAFF. Here the CDR3 DNA reads TGCGCCAGCAGCTCTACAGGGGTGAACACTGAAGCTTTCTTT.

In its sample, this clonotype was seen many times. The chain couples TRBV7-6 to TRBJ1-3; D might be TRBD1 (5 bases). The ends were cut back, 0 bases at V and 2 bases at J, with 11 bases in the middle. The CDR3 loop spans 16 amino acids. From germline, CDR1 is SGHVS and CDR2 FNYEAQ. CDR3 amino acids: CASSLAIAGTGNTIYF. In DNA form, the CDR3 reads TGTGCCAGCAGCTTAGCCATCGCAGGGACTGGAAACACCATATATTTT. Variable domain in full (rest from reference TRBV7-6 and TRBJ1-3): GAGVSQSPRYKVTKRGQDVALRCDPISGHVSLYWYRQALGQGPEFLTYFNYEAQQDKSGLPNDRFSAERPEGSISTLTIQRTEQRDSAMYRCASSLAIAGTGNTIYFGEGSWLTVV.